A selection of T cell receptor beta chains follows, all from one sample in a study of shared clonotypes between healthy human individuals. Only in-frame clones appear in the TCRdb table, and some are missing; sequencing was by immunoSEQ multiplex PCR. The sample lists about 820,000 clones; about 91% were seen once. Sample: naive CD8+ T cells sorted from blood. The source is a man aged 30 to 45 in good health. The CDR3 runs from the conserved cysteine through the conserved F or W. Fields, in order: J gene, V gene, CDR3 protein.

j_call: TRBJ2-1; v_call: TRBV19; cdr3_aa: CASSIDSGAFNEQFF
j_call: TRBJ2-2; v_call: TRBV4-3; cdr3_aa: CASSQKTSITGELFF
j_call: TRBJ2-7; v_call: TRBV7-6; cdr3_aa: CASSLGVSYEQYF
j_call: TRBJ2-3; v_call: TRBV29-1; cdr3_aa: CSVETGLEAIDTQYF
j_call: TRBJ2-7; v_call: TRBV18; cdr3_aa: CASSPSAGGYEQYF
j_call: TRBJ2-5; v_call: TRBV5-1; cdr3_aa: CASSATQDRGQETQYF
j_call: TRBJ2-7; v_call: TRBV5-1; cdr3_aa: CASSLAQGQPYEQYF
j_call: TRBJ2-1; v_call: TRBV7-7; cdr3_aa: CASSLEGGLGFNEQFF
j_call: TRBJ2-7; v_call: TRBV10-3; cdr3_aa: CAISDPSGYYEQYF
j_call: TRBJ2-7; v_call: TRBV7-8; cdr3_aa: CASRDRSSYEQYF
j_call: TRBJ1-1; v_call: TRBV7-2; cdr3_aa: CASTSYRGETEAFF
j_call: TRBJ2-2; v_call: TRBV6-6; cdr3_aa: CASESAGGGTGELFF
j_call: TRBJ2-3; v_call: TRBV11-3; cdr3_aa: CASSPTPRGAQYF
j_call: TRBJ2-5; v_call: TRBV27; cdr3_aa: CASSPTSGSHQETQYF
j_call: TRBJ1-1; v_call: TRBV10-3; cdr3_aa: CAISESTLGTEAFF
j_call: TRBJ1-1; v_call: TRBV11-2; cdr3_aa: CASSFSGGSSNTEAFF
j_call: TRBJ2-7; v_call: TRBV10-3; cdr3_aa: CAISFGDEQYF
j_call: TRBJ2-7; v_call: TRBV2; cdr3_aa: CASSEGRTTYEQYF
j_call: TRBJ2-1; v_call: TRBV10-1; cdr3_aa: CASSRRTSGSNEQFF
j_call: TRBJ2-2; v_call: TRBV6-6; cdr3_aa: CASRPRDRALTGELFF
j_call: TRBJ2-5; v_call: TRBV5-4; cdr3_aa: CASSLRGEETQYF
j_call: TRBJ2-1; v_call: TRBV14; cdr3_aa: CASSQGDRELYNEQFF
j_call: TRBJ2-3; v_call: TRBV6-1; cdr3_aa: CASSDGIERTDTQYF
j_call: TRBJ2-1; v_call: TRBV29-1; cdr3_aa: CSVEGPVIPAGGGTGEQFF
j_call: TRBJ2-2; v_call: TRBV27; cdr3_aa: CASRSGSRDTGELFF
j_call: TRBJ1-1; v_call: TRBV7-3; cdr3_aa: CASSLWPPLPTGMNTEAFF